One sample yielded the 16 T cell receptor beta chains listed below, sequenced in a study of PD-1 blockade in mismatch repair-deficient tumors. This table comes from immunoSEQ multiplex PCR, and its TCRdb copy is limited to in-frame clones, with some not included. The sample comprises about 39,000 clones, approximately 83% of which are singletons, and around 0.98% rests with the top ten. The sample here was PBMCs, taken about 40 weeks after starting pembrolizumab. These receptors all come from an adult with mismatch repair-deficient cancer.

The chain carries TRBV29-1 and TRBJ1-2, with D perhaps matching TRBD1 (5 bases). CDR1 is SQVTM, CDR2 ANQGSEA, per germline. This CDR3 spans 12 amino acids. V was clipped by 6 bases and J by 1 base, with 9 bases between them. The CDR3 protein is CSVGRDNYGYTF. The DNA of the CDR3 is TGCAGCGTGGGGCGGGATAACTATGGCTACACCTTC.

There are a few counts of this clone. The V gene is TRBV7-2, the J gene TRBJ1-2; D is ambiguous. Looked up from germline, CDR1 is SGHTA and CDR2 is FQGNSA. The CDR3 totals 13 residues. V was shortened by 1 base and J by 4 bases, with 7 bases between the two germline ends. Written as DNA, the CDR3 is TGTGCCAGCAGCTTAGTTGGAGGCTATGGCTACACCTTC. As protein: CASSLVGGYGYTF.

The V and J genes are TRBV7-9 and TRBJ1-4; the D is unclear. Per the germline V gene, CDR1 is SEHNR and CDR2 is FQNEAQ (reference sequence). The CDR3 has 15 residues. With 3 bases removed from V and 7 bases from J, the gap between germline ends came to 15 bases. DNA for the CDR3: TGTGCCAGCAGCTTGGCGGCACACGACGGTGAAAAACTGTTTTTT. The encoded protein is CASSLAAHDGEKLFF. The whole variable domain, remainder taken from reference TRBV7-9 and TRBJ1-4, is DTGVSQNPRHKITKRGQNVTFRCDPISEHNRLYWYRQTLGQGPEFLTYFQNEAQLEKSRLLSDRFSAERPKGSFSTLEIQRTEQGDSAMYLCASSLAAHDGEKLFFGSGTQLSVL.

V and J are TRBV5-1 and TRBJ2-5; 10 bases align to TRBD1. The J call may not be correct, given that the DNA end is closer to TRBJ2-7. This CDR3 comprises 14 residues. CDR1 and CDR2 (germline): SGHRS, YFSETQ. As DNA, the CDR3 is TGCGCCAGCAGCTGGGGCGGGACAGGGGACGAGCAGTACTTC. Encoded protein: CASSWGGTGDEQYF.

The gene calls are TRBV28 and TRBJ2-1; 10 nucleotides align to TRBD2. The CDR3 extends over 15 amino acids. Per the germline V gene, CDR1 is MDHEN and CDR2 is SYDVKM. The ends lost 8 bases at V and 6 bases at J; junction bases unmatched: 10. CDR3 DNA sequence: TGTGCCAGCTGCCGTCTGGCTAGCGGGAGCAATGAGCAGTTCTTC. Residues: CASCRLASGSNEQFF.

CDR3 residues: CASSLGGTSIKQFF. In DNA form, the CDR3 reads TGTGCCAGCAGTTTGGGTGGGACTAGTATAAAACAGTTCTTC. This sequence joins TRBV28 and TRBJ2-1, with 8 bases lining up with TRBD2. V shed 3 bases, J shed 13 bases, and the junction held 11 bases outside the gene matches. The germline gives CDR1 MDHEN, CDR2 SYDVKM. The length of the CDR3 is 14 residues.

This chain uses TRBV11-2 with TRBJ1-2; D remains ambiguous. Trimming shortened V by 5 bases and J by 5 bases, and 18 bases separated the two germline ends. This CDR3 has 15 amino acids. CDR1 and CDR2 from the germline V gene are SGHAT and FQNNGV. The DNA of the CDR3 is TGTGCCAGCAGCGCCTTTGCGGGAGGGCAGTATGGCTACACCTTC. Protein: CASSAFAGGQYGYTF.

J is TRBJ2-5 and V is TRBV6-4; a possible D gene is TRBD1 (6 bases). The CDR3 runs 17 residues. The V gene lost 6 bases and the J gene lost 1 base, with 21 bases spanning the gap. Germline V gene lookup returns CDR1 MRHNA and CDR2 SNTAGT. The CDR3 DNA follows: TGTGCCAGCAGCAGGGGTAGGGGTTTTTTGGTCCAAGAGACCCAGTACTTC. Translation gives CASSRGRGFLVQETQYF.

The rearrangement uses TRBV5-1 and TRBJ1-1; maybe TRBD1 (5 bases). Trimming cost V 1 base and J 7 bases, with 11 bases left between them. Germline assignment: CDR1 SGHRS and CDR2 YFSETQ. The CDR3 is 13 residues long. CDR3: CASSLSSGYEAFF. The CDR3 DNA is TGCGCCAGCAGCTTGTCGTCAGGGTATGAAGCTTTCTTT.

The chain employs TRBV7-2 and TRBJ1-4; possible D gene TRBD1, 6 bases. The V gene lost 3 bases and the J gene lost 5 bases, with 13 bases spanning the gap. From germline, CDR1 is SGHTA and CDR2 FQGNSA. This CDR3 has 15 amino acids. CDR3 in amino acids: CASSLYQGTNEKLFF. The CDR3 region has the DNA TGTGCCAGCAGCTTGTACCAGGGGACAAATGAAAAACTGTTTTTT.

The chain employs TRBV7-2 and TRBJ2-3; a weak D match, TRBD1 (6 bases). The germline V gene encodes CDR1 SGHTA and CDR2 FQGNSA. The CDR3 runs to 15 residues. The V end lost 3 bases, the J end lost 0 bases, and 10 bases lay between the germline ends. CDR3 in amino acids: CASSLKGGSTDTQYF. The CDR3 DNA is TGTGCCAGCAGCTTGAAAGGGGGAAGCACAGATACGCAGTATTTT.

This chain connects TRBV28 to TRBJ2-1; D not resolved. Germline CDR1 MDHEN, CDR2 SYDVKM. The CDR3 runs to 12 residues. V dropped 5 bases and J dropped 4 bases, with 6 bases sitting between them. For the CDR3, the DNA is TGTGCCAGCAGTCGGAGTTACAATGAGCAGTTCTTC. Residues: CASSRSYNEQFF.

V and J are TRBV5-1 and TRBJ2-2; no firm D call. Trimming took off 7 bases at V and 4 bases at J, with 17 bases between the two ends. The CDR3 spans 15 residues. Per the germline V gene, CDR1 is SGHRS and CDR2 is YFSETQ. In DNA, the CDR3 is TGCGCCAGCCTTCCGGGTCTAGTGGTCACCGGGGAGCTGTTTTTT. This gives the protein CASLPGLVVTGELFF.

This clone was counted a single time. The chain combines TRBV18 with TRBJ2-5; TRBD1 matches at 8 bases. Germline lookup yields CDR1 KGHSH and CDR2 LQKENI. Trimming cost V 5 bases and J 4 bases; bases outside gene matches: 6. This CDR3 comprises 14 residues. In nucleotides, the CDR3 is TGTGCCAGCTCATACACTCAGGGGGCAGAGACCCAGTACTTC. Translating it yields CASSYTQGAETQYF.

As DNA, the CDR3 is TGCAGCGTTGAAGGGGGGGGGATGGGGCAAGAGACCCAGTACTTC. This encodes CSVEGGGMGQETQYF. The V call is TRBV29-1, the J call TRBJ2-5; 7 bases align to TRBD2. The CDR3 is made up of 15 amino acids. CDR1 and CDR2 (germline): SQVTM, ANQGSEA. With 1 base clipped from V and 2 bases from J, the junction kept 7 bases outside the gene matches.

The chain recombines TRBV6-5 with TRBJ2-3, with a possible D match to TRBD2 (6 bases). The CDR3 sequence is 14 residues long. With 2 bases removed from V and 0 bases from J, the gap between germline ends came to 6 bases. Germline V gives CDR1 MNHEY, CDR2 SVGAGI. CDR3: CASSYGGSTDTQYF. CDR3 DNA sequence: TGTGCCAGCAGTTACGGGGGGAGCACAGATACGCAGTATTTT.